This TCR beta chain stems from a study of blood T cell repertoires in COVID-19. Study at large: COVID-19 samples, acute and convalescent, were from the United States, Italy and Spain. T cells, B-cell-depleted T cells, or PBMCs supplied cDNA or gDNA.

The CDR3 consists of 14 residues. The germline CDR1 and CDR2 sequences are MDHEN and SYDVKM. V was clipped by 11 bases and J by 4 bases, with 19 bases between them. In the authors' workflow: It was from reference gene primer amplification that nucleated cell counts were estimated. Some clones are missing from TCRdb's copy, which holds only in-frame ones; the method was immunoSEQ multiplex PCR. The V and J calls and the clone size are those of that table, but D and trimming were determined from the DNA. The sample shows around 300,000 clones, roughly 84% of them seen only once. The rearrangement joins TRBV28 to TRBJ2-3; tentatively, D is TRBD1 (6 bases). The TCR originated in a man aged 50-60 years with active or convalescent COVID-19. What was sequenced was peripheral blood. CDR3: CASMSPTGPDTQYF. The DNA of the CDR3 is TGTGCCTCTATGAGCCCTACAGGGCCAGATACGCAGTATTTT.